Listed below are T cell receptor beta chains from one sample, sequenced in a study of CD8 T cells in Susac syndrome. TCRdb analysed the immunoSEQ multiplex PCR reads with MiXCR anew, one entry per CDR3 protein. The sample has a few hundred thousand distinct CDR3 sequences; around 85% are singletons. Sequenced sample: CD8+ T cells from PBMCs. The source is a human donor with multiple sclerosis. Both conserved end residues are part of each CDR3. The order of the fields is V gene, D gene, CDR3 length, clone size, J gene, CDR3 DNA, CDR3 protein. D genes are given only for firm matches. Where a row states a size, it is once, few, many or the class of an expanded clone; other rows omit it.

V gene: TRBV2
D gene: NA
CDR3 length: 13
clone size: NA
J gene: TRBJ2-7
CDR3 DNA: TGTGCCAGCAGTGAAGAATCGGGCTACGAGCAGTACTTC
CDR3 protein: CASSEESGYEQYF

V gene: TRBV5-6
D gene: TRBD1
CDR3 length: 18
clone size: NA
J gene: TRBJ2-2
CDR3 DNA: TGTGCCAGCAGCTTGTGGTCTCTGGACAGGGGAGACACCGGGGAGCTGTTTTTT
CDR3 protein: CASSLWSLDRGDTGELFF

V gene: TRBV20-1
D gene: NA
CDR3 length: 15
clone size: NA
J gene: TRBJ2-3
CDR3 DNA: TGCAGTGCTAGCGGGACTCGACCCCGTAGAGATACGCAGTATTTT
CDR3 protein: CSASGTRPRRDTQYF

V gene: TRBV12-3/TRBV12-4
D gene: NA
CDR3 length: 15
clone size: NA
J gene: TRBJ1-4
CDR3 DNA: TGTGCCAGCAGCCCCGAGGACGGTTTTCGTGAAAAACTGTTTTTT
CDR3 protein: CASSPEDGFREKLFF

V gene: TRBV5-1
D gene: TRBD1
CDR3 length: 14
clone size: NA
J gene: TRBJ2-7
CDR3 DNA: TGCGCCAGCACGACCGGGACAGACTCCTACGAGCAGTACTTC
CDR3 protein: CASTTGTDSYEQYF

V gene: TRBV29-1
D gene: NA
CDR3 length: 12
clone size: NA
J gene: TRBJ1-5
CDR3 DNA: TGCAGCGTTGCGGTGGGAAATCAGCCCCAGCATTTT
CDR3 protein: CSVAVGNQPQHF

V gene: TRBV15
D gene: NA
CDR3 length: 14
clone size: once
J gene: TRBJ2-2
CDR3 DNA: TGTGCCACCAGCTTGACGGGGGAAACCGGGGAGCTGTTTTTT
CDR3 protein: CATSLTGETGELFF

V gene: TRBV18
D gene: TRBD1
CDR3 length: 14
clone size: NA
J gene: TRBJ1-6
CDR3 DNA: TGTGCCAGCTCCCCAGACAGGGGTAATTCACCCCTCCACTTT
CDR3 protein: CASSPDRGNSPLHF

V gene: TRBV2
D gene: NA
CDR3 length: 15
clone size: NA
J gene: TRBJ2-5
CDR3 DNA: TGTGCCAGCAGTGAAGATATTAGACACCAAGAGACCCAGTACTTC
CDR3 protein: CASSEDIRHQETQYF

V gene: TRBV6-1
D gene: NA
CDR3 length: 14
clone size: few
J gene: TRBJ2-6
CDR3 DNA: TGTGCCAGCAGTGAAGACACTGGGGCCAACGTCCTGACTTTC
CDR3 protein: CASSEDTGANVLTF

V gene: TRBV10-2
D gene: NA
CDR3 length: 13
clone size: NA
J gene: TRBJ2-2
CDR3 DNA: TGCGCCACCGCAGGCGGGGAGGCCGGGGAGCTGTTTTTT
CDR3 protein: CATAGGEAGELFF

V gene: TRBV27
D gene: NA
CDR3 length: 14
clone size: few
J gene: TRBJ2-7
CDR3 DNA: TGTGCCAGCAGTTTATCGGAGAGGCTTTACGAGCAGTACTTC
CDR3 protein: CASSLSERLYEQYF

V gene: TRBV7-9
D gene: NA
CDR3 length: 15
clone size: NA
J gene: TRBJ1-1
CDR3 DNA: TGTGCCAGCAGCCTACTGGAGGGGTCTAACACTGAAGCTTTCTTT
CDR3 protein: CASSLLEGSNTEAFF

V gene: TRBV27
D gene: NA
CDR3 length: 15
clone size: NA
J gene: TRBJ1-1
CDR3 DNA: TGTGCCAGCAGTTTATCGACCACAGGGTGGGCTGAAGCTTTCTTT
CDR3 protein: CASSLSTTGWAEAFF

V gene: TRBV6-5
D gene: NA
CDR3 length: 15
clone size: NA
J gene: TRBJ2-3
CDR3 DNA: TGTGCCAGCAGTTACTCGTTACGGAGCACAGATACGCAGTATTTT
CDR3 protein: CASSYSLRSTDTQYF

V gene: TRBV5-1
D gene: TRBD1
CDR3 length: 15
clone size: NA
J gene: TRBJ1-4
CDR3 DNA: TGCGCCAGCAGCCCGACAGGGGTTACTAATGAAAAACTGTTTTTT
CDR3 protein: CASSPTGVTNEKLFF

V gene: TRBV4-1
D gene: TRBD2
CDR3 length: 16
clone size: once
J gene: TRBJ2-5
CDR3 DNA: TGCGCCAGCAGCCTGAAGGGGACTAGCGGACAAGAGACCCAGTACTTC
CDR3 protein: CASSLKGTSGQETQYF

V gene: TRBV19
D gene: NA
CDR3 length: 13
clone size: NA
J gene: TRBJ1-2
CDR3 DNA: TGTGCCAGTAGCCTCACTGGGAGCTATGGCTACACCTTC
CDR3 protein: CASSLTGSYGYTF

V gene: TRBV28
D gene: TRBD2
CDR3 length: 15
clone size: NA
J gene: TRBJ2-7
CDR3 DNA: TGTGCCAGCAGCAACCCAGCGGGAGGCTACTACGAGCAGTACTTC
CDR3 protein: CASSNPAGGYYEQYF

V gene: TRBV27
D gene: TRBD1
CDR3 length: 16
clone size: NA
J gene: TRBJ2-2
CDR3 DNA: TGTGCCAGCAGTCCGGCAGGGGGCGGGTTGCGCGGGGAGCTGTTTTTT
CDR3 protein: CASSPAGGGLRGELFF

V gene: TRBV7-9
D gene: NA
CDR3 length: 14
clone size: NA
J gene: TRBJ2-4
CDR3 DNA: TGTGCCAGCAGCCCTTCTAGTCCTAAAAACATTCAGTACTTC
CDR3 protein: CASSPSSPKNIQYF

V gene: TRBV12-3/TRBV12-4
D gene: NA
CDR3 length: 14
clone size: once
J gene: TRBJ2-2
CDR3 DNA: TGTGCCAGCAGTAACGGCGCGAACACCGGGGAGCTGTTTTTT
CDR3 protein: CASSNGANTGELFF

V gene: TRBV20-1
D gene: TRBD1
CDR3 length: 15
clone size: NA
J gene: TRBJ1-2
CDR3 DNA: TGCAGTGCTAGAGATCCCGGAGGGACAGTCTATGGCTACACCTTC
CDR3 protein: CSARDPGGTVYGYTF

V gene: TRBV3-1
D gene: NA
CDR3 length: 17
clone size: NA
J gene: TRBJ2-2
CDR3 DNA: TGTGCCAGCAGCCCCCGACAACCCAGTATAAACACCGGGGAGCTGTTTTTT
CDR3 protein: CASSPRQPSINTGELFF

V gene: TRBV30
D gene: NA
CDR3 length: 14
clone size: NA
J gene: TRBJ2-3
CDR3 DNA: TGTGTCTGGAGACTGGGGTACGGGGCAGATACGCAGTATTTT
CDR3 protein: CVWRLGYGADTQYF

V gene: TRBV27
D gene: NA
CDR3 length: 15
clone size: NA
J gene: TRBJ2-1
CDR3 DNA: TGTGCCAGCAGTTTGGCAGCGGGTGCCTACAATGAGCAGTTCTTC
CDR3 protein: CASSLAAGAYNEQFF

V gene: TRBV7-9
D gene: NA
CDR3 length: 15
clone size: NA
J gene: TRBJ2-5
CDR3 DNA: TGTGCCAGCAGCTTTGGACGGGCCTCGGGAGAGACCCAGTACTTC
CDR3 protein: CASSFGRASGETQYF

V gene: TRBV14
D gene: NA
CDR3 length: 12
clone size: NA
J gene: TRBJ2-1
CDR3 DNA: TGTGCCAGCAGCCCCGGGGGAGTTGAGCAGTTCTTC
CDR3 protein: CASSPGGVEQFF

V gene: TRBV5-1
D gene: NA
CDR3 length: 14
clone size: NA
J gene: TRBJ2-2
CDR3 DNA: TGCGCCAGCAGCTGGGATTTTTACACCGGGGAGCTGTTTTTT
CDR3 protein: CASSWDFYTGELFF

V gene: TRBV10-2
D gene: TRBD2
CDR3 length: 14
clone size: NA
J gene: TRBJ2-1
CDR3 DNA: TGCGCCAGCAGTGACGTAGCGGGGCTGAATGAGCAGTTCTTC
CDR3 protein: CASSDVAGLNEQFF

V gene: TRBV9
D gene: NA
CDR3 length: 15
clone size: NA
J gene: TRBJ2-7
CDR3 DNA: TGTGCCAGCAGCCCACTGCCTCAGGGACGCTACGAGCAGTACTTC
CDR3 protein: CASSPLPQGRYEQYF

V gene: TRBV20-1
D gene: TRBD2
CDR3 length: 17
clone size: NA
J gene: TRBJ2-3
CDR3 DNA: TGCAGTGCCCGGGGACTAGCGGGGGGTTTCAGCACAGATACGCAGTATTTT
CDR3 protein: CSARGLAGGFSTDTQYF

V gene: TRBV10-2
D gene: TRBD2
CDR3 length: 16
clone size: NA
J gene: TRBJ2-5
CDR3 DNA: TGCGCCAGCAGTGAACCCTGGCGGGAGGGAGAAGAGACCCAGTACTTC
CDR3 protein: CASSEPWREGEETQYF

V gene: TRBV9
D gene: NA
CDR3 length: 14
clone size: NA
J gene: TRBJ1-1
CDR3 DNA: TGTGCCAGCAGCGTAGGGTCAGGGAACACTGAAGCTTTCTTT
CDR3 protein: CASSVGSGNTEAFF

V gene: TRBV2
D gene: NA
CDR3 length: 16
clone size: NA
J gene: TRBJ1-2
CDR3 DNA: TGTGCCAGCAGTGACCCCCGACAGGAAGCTAACTATGGCTACACCTTC
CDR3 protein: CASSDPRQEANYGYTF

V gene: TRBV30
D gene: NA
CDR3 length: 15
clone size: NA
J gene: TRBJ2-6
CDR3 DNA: TGTGCCTGGAGCGGGATAGGGGCCGGGGCCAACGTCCTGACTTTC
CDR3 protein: CAWSGIGAGANVLTF

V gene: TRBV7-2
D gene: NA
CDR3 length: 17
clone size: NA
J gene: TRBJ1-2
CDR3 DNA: TGTGCCAGCAGCTTAGGGCCGGGGGAGATTTCTAACTATGGCTACACCTTC
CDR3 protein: CASSLGPGEISNYGYTF

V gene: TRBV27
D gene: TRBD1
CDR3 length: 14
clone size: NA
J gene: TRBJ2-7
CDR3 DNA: TGTGCCAGCAGTTTATCCGGGACAGGGACCGAGCAGTACTTC
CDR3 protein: CASSLSGTGTEQYF

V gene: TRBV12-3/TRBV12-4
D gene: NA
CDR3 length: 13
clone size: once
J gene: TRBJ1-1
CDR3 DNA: TGTGCCAGCAGTTTTTCGGGTCCCGGTGAAGCTTTCTTT
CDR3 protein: CASSFSGPGEAFF

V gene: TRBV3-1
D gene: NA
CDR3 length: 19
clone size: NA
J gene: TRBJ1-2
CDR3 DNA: TGTGCCAGCAGCCTAGTTCTCCCGGAGGACCGCCGCCCTAACTATGGCTACACCTTC
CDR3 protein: CASSLVLPEDRRPNYGYTF

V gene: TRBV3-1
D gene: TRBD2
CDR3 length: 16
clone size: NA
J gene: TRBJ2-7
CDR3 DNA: TGTGCCAGCAGCCAAGGGTGGCGGGGGAGCGCCTACGAGCAGTACTTC
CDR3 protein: CASSQGWRGSAYEQYF

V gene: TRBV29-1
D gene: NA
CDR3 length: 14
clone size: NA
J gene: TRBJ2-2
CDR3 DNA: TGCAGCGTTGAAGTAGGCAGGAACACCGGGGAGCTGTTTTTT
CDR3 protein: CSVEVGRNTGELFF

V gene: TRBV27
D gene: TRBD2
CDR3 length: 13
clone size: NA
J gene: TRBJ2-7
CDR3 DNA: TGTGCCAGCTCTCGGGCGGGAGCGATCGAGCAGTACTTC
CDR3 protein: CASSRAGAIEQYF

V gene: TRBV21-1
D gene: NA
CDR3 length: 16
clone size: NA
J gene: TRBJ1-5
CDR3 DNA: TGTGCCAGCAGCAAAGTTCAGGCCGACCCAAATCAGCCCCAGCATTTT
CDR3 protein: CASSKVQADPNQPQHF

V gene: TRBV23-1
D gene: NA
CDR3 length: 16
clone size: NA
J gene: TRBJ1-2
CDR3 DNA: TGCGCCAGCAGTCGATTGGCGGGGCAGGGAGTTTGTGGCTACACCTTC
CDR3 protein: CASSRLAGQGVCGYTF

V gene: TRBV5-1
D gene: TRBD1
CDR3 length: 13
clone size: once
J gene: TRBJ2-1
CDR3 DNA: TGCGCCAGCAGCTACAGGGGGCCCAATGAGCAGTTCTTC
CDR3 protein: CASSYRGPNEQFF

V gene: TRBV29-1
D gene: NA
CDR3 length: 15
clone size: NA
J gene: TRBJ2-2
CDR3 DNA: TGCAGCGTTACCGGCTACTCCCCTGGGACCGGGGAGCTGTTTTTT
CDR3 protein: CSVTGYSPGTGELFF

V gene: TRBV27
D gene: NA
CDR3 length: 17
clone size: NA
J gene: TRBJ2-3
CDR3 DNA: TGTGCCAGCAGCACCCCGCAAACTAGGGGGAGCACAGATACGCAGTATTTT
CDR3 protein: CASSTPQTRGSTDTQYF

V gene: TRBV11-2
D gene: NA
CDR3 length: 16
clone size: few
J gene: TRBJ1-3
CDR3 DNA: TGTGCCAGCAGCTTCTGGGTCAGAGACTCTGGAAACACCATATATTTT
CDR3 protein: CASSFWVRDSGNTIYF

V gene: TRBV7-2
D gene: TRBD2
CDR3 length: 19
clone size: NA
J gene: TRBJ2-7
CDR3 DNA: TGTGCCAGCAGCTGGCCCCCCGGCGCTAGCGGGAGTCGGTCCTACGAGCAGTACTTC
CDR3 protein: CASSWPPGASGSRSYEQYF

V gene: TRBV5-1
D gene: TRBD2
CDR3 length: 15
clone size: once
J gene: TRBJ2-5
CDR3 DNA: TGCGCCAGCAGCTTTCGGACTAGCGGGGTTGAGACCCAGTACTTC
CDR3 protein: CASSFRTSGVETQYF

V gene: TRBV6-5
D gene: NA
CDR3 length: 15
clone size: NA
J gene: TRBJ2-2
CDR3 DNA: TGTGCCAGCAGTTACTCCGCAGGATACACCGGGGAGCTGTTTTTT
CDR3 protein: CASSYSAGYTGELFF

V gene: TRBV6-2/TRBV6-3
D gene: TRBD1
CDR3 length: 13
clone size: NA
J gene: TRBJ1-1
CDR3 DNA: TGTGCCAGCCGTAGGGGGCGTATCACTGAAGCTTTCTTT
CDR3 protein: CASRRGRITEAFF

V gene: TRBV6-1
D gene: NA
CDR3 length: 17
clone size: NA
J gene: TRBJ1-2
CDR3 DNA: TGTGCCAGCAGTGAGTCGGACGGACCTAATTTACTCTATGGCTACACCTTC
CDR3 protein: CASSESDGPNLLYGYTF

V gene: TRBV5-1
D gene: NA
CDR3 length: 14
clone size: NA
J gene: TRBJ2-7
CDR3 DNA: TGCGCCAGCAGCTCCGCCGTTGGGATCTACGAGCAGTACTTC
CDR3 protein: CASSSAVGIYEQYF

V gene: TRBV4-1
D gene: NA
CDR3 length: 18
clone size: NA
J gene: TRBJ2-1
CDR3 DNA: TGCGCCAGCAGCCAAGGAATCTTGTCTACTAGGGCCTCCAATGAGCAGTTCTTC
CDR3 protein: CASSQGILSTRASNEQFF

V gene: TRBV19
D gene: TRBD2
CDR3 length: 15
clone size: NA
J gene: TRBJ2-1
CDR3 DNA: TGTGCCAGTAGTATTTTACTAGCGGGAGTCAATGAGCAGTTCTTC
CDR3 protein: CASSILLAGVNEQFF